These 12 T cell receptor beta chains came from one sample sequenced in a study of cytomegalovirus exposure and HLA in healthy donors. PCR was performed using 60 Vbeta and 13 Jbeta primers. Data came from immunoSEQ multiplex PCR; TCRdb stores just in-frame clones and leaves some out. The sample includes about 140,000 clones, around three quarters seen only once; the top ten take roughly 1.9%. Sequencing was performed on PBMCs. Receptors originate from a woman in her sixties or seventies in good health and CMV-seropositive.

This sequence joins TRBV7-8 and TRBJ2-5; 12 bases align to TRBD2. The CDR3 has 16 residues. J gave up 6 bases and V 5 bases, and 10 bases lay outside the gene matches. The germline V gene encodes CDR1 SGHVS and CDR2 FQNEAQ. CDR3: CASSPGTSGSRKTQYF. The CDR3 nucleotides read TGTGCCAGCAGCCCCGGGACTAGCGGGTCAAGAAAGACCCAGTACTTC.

The genes are TRBV7-8 and TRBJ1-1; 8 nucleotides line up with TRBD1. Losses at the gene ends were 4 bases for V and 5 bases for J; bases not matched to a gene: 6. Per the germline V gene, CDR1 is SGHVS and CDR2 is FQNEAQ. The CDR3 has 14 residues. The CDR3 reads CASSSQGAGTEAFF. CDR3 DNA sequence: TGTGCCAGCAGCTCGCAGGGGGCTGGGACTGAAGCTTTCTTT. The complete variable domain, with remaining parts taken from reference TRBV7-8 and TRBJ1-1, reads GAGVSQSPRYKVAKRGQDVALRCDPISGHVSLFWYQQALGQGPEFLTYFQNEAQLDKSGLPSDRFFAERPEGSVSTLKIQRTQQEDSAVYLCASSSQGAGTEAFFGQGTRLTVV.

This sequence joins TRBV28 and TRBJ1-4; possibly TRBD1 for D (5 bases). V gave up 7 bases and J gave up 6 bases, with 15 bases separating them. CDR3 length equals 14 residues. CDR1 MDHEN and CDR2 SYDVKM come from the germline V gene. The CDR3 DNA follows: TGTGCCAGCACTGCTTCGGGGGAACATGAAAAACTGTTTTTT. This encodes CASTASGEHEKLFF.

The V call is TRBV13, the J call TRBJ2-7; 9 bases map to TRBD1. With 5 bases clipped from V and 4 bases from J, the junction kept 6 bases outside the gene matches. The CDR3 totals 14 residues. Germline lookup yields CDR1 PRHDT and CDR2 FYEKMQ (reference sequence). CDR3 bases: TGTGCCAGCAGCCCCCGGGACAGGGTTTACGAGCAGTACTTC. Encoded protein: CASSPRDRVYEQYF.

This clone has just one count. The rearrangement joins TRBV28 to TRBJ1-1, with 8 bases aligning to TRBD1. From germline, CDR1 is MDHEN and CDR2 SYDVKM. The CDR3 runs to 15 residues. With 3 bases clipped from V and 5 bases from J, the junction kept 8 bases outside the gene matches. The CDR3: CASSFPTGGRTEAFF. Here the CDR3 DNA reads TGTGCCAGCAGTTTTCCCACAGGGGGTCGGACTGAAGCTTTCTTT.

This clone was counted a few times. The rearrangement links TRBV28 to TRBJ1-2; 7 nucleotides line up with TRBD1. V lost 1 base and J lost 7; bases outside the gene matches: 9. The CDR3 loop spans 15 amino acids. From germline, CDR1 is MDHEN and CDR2 SYDVKM. The CDR3: CASSLYPDRELGYTF. DNA of the CDR3: TGTGCCAGCAGTTTATACCCAGACAGGGAGCTTGGCTACACCTTC.

The chain uses TRBV18 and TRBJ2-4; D is undetermined. The CDR3 length is 11 residues. Trimming shortened V by 3 bases and J by 8 bases, and 5 bases separated the two germline ends. From germline, CDR1 is KGHSH and CDR2 LQKENI. CDR3 sequence: CASSPADIQYF. CDR3 nucleotide sequence: TGTGCCAGCTCACCGGCAGACATTCAGTACTTC.

V is TRBV2 and J is TRBJ1-2; 8 bases agree with TRBD1. V lost 3 bases, J lost 8 bases, and 5 bases stayed unmatched. The CDR3 totals 13 residues. Germline values: CDR1 SNHLY, CDR2 FYNNEI. CDR3 nucleotides: TGTGCCAGCAGTGAGGGACAGGCTAAGGGCTACACCTTC. It yields the protein CASSEGQAKGYTF.

The rearrangement joins TRBV27 to TRBJ2-7; perhaps TRBD1 as D (6 bases). The CDR3 length is 13 residues. The germline gives CDR1 MNHEY, CDR2 SMNVEV (reference sequence). Trimming removed 6 bases at V and 3 bases at J, with 12 bases between. CDR3 DNA sequence: TGTGCCAGCAGCGAGGGGGAGATCTACGAGCAGTACTTC. It specifies CASSEGEIYEQYF.

The chain combines TRBV28 with TRBJ2-4; D unresolved. The CDR3 totals 13 residues. Trimming removed 2 bases at V and 5 bases at J, with 7 bases between. Germline CDR1 and CDR2: MDHEN and SYDVKM. As DNA, the CDR3 is TGTGCCAGCAGTTTAGGCGGCGAAAACATTCAGTACTTC. It translates to CASSLGGENIQYF.

This chain connects TRBV5-5 to TRBJ2-7, with D possibly TRBD1 on 6 matching bases. V shed 4 bases and J shed 4 bases, with 9 bases lying between them. The CDR3 extends over 12 amino acids. Germline CDR1 reads SGHKS; CDR2 reads YYEKEE (reference sequence). The CDR3 region has the DNA TGTGCCAGCAGCGAGGGGGTTTACGAGCAGTACTTC. It translates to CASSEGVYEQYF.

This clone was detected only a few times. The chain uses TRBV7-3 and TRBJ2-1; D gene ambiguous. V was pared by 1 base and J by 5 bases, with 6 bases between. The CDR3 contains 13 residues. The germline V gene encodes CDR1 SGHTA and CDR2 FQGTGA. This chain's CDR3 is CASSLSIDNEQFF. CDR3 bases: TGTGCCAGCAGCTTAAGTATAGACAATGAGCAGTTCTTC.